Listed below are T cell receptor beta chains from one sample, sequenced in a study of blood T cell repertoires in COVID-19. Assay used: immunoSEQ multiplex PCR; TCRdb lists only in-frame clones, some missing. The sample has approximately 300,000 clones; roughly 90% are singletons. Specimen: PBMCs or T cells enriched from blood (not recorded which). These receptors all stem from a woman aged 25 to 45 who had been exposed to COVID-19. The CDR3 runs from the conserved cysteine through the conserved F or W.

V	J	CDR3
TRBV5-1	TRBJ1-2	CASSLEGGGGYTF
TRBV4-2	TRBJ1-2	CASSQDIATGDYGYTF
TRBV2	TRBJ1-3	CAREDRDLDTIYF
TRBV7-9	TRBJ1-5	CASSLIRGTGEYNQPQHF
TRBV2	TRBJ2-3	CASSGQGTDTQYF
TRBV7-8	TRBJ2-7	CASSPGQGAYEQYF
TRBV4-2	TRBJ1-5	CASSQDRIQPQHF
TRBV5-1	TRBJ2-3	CASSWTVGGSDTQYF
TRBV5-5	TRBJ1-4	CASSSRGTNEKLFF
TRBV6-5	TRBJ1-2	CASSRSGGDTDGYTF
TRBV6-2/TRBV6-3	TRBJ1-1	CASSYSLSGTEAFF
TRBV4-3	TRBJ1-3	CASSQDRLSGNTIYF
TRBV5-1	TRBJ2-5	CASSTSGETQYF
TRBV11-3	TRBJ2-3	CASSLGLSTDTQYF
TRBV4-2	TRBJ1-5	CASSQEGTGDQPQHF
TRBV15	TRBJ1-2	CATSREPTGSNYGYTF
TRBV13	TRBJ1-2	CASSLGGPRRGPGQGRGYTF
TRBV19	TRBJ1-2	CASMFRDKTSYTF
TRBV5-1	TRBJ1-1	CASSLGRGTEAFF
TRBV12-3/TRBV12-4	TRBJ1-2	CASKGPFNYGYTF
TRBV6-5	TRBJ1-4	CASSYSGASEKLFF
TRBV5-6	TRBJ2-3	CASRTSGADTQYF
TRBV7-3	TRBJ1-5	CASSLKWDRKFAGNQPQHF
TRBV21-1	TRBJ1-1	CASNYRKANTEAFF
TRBV7-8	TRBJ1-2	CASSLAGRGRSDYGYTF
TRBV9	TRBJ2-7	CASSVAPLAGSYEQYF
TRBV7-6	TRBJ1-5	CASSLGASGQPQHF
TRBV29-1	TRBJ1-2	CSVEHRGVDGYTF
TRBV5-6	TRBJ1-2	CASSLLGQEMWVDGYTF
TRBV2	TRBJ1-3	CASSEQGSGNTIYF
TRBV12-3/TRBV12-4	TRBJ1-3	CASSFVGNTIYF
TRBV5-5	TRBJ2-5	CASGTTITGDDSGETQYF
TRBV10-3	TRBJ2-2	CATQGAANTGELFF
TRBV2	TRBJ1-6	CASTGDRPNNSPLHF
TRBV7-9	TRBJ1-4	CASSPGQGATNEKLFF
TRBV19	TRBJ1-2	CASSIGTGIDYGYTF
TRBV5-4	TRBJ2-2	CASSLGQGTTGELFF
TRBV23-1	TRBJ2-3	CASSQSPQQGDTHADTQYF
TRBV29-1	TRBJ1-2	CSVGGGSWQSYGYTF
TRBV2	TRBJ2-7	CASSTWRSYEQYF
TRBV7-9	TRBJ1-2	CASSLFNGYTF
TRBV27	TRBJ1-2	CASSFGTGGFGYTF